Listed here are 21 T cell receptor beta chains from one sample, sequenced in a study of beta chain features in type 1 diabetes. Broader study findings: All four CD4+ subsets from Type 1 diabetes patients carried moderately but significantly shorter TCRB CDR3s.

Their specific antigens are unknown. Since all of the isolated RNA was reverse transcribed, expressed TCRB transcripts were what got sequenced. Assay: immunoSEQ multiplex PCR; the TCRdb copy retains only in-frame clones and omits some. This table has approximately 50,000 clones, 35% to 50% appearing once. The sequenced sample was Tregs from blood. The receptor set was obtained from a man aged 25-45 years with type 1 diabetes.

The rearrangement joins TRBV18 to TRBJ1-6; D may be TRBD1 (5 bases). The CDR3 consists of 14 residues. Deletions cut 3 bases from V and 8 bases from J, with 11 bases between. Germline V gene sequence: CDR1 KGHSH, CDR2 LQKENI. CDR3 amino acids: CASSPTVQDSPLHF. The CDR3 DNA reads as TGTGCCAGCTCACCGACAGTCCAGGATTCACCCCTCCACTTT.

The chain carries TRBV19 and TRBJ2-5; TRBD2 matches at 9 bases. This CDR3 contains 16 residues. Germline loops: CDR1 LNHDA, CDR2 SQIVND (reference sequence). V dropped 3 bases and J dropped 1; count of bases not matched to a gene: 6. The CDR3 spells CASSIAAGGGQETQYF. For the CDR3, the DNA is TGTGCCAGTAGTATTGCGGCGGGAGGGGGCCAAGAGACCCAGTACTTC.

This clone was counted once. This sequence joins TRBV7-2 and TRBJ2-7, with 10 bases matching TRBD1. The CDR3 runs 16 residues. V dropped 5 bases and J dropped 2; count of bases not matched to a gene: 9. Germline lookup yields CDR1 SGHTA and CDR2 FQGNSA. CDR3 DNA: TGTGCCAGCAGCATTACTTCGGGACAGGGGCCCTACGAGCAGTACTTC. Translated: CASSITSGQGPYEQYF.

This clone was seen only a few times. The CDR3 loop reads CAISESRGAETQYF. CDR3 nucleotides: TGTGCCATCAGTGAGTCGAGAGGTGCTGAGACCCAGTACTTC. The chain carries TRBV10-3 and TRBJ2-5; D is undetermined. With 0 bases removed from V and 5 bases from J, the gap between germline ends came to 10 bases. The CDR3 length is 14 residues. Germline CDR1 and CDR2: ENHRY and SYGVKD.

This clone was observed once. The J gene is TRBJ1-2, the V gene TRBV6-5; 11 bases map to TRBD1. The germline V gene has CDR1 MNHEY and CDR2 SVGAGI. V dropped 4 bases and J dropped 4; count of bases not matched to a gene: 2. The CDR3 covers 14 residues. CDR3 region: CASSFGTGGYGYTF. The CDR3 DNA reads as TGTGCCAGCAGTTTTGGGACAGGGGGCTATGGCTACACCTTC.

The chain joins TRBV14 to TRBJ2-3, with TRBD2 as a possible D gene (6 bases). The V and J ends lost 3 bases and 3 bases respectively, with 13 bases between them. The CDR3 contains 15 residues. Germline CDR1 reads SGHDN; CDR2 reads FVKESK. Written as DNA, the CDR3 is TGTGCCAGCAGCCAGGGGACTTCCCCTACAGATACGCAGTATTTT. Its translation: CASSQGTSPTDTQYF.

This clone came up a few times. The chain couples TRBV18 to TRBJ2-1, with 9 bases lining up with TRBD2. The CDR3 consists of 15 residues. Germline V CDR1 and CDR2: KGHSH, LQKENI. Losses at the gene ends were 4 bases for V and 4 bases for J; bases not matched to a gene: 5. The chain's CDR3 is CASSLRLAEYNEQFF. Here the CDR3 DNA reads TGTGCCAGCTCACTTCGACTAGCGGAGTACAATGAGCAGTTCTTC.

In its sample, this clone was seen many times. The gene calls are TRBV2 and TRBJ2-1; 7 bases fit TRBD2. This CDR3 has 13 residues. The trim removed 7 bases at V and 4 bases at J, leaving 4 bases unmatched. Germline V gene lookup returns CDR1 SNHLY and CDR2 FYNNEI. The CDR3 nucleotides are TGTGCCAGCACTCCTAGCGGATACAATGAGCAGTTCTTC. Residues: CASTPSGYNEQFF. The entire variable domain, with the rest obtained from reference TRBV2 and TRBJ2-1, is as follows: EPEVTQTPSHQVTQMGQEVILRCVPISNHLYFYWYRQILGQKVEFLVSFYNNEISEKSEIFDDQFSVERPDGSNFTLKIRSTKLEDSAMYFCASTPSGYNEQFFGPGTRLTVL.

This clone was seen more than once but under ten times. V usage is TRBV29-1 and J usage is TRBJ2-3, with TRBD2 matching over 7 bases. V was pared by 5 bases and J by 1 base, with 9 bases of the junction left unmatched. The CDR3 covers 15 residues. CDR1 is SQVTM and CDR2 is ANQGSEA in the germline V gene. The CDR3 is CSVPWRESGTDTQYF. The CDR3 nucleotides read TGCAGCGTTCCCTGGCGGGAGTCTGGCACAGATACGCAGTATTTT.

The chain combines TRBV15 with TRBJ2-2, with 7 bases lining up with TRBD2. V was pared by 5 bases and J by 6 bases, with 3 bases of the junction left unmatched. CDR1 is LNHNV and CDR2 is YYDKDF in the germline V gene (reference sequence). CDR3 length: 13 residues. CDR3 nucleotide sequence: TGTGCCACCAGCGGGGGGAGGGCCGGGGAGCTGTTTTTT. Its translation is CATSGGRAGELFF. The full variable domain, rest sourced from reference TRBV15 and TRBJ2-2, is DAMVIQNPRYQVTQFGKPVTLSCSQTLNHNVMYWYQQKSSQAPKLLFHYYDKDFNNEADTPDNFQSRRPNTSFCFLDIRSPGLGDTAMYLCATSGGRAGELFFGEGSRLTVL.

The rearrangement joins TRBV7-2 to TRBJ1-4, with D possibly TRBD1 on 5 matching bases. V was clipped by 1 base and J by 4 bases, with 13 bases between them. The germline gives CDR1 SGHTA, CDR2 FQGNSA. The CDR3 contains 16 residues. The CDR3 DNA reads TGTGCCAGCAGCTTAGGGGGGGGTGGACGTAATGAAAAACTGTTTTTT. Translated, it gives CASSLGGGGRNEKLFF.

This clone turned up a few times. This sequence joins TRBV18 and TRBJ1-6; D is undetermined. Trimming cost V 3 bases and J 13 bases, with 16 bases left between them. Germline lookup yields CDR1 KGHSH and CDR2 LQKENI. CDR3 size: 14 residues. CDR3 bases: TGTGCCAGCTCACCTCTTCCCGGCGGAGCGCCCCTCCACTTT. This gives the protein CASSPLPGGAPLHF.

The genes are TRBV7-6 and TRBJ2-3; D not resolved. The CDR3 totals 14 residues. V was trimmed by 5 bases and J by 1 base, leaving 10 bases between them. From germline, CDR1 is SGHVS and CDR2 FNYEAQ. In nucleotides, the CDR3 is TGTGCCAGCAGCATTGGGCCAGGCACAGATACGCAGTATTTT. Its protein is CASSIGPGTDTQYF. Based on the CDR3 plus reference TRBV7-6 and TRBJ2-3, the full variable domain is GAGVSQSPRYKVTKRGQDVALRCDPISGHVSLYWYRQALGQGPEFLTYFNYEAQQDKSGLPNDRFSAERPEGSISTLTIQRTEQRDSAMYRCASSIGPGTDTQYFGPGTRLTVL.

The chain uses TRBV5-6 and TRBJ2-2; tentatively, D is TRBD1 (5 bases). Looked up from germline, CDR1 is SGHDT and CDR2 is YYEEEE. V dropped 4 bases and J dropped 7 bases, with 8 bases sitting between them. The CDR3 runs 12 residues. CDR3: CASSLRGGELFF. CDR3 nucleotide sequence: TGTGCCAGCAGCCTTAGGGGCGGGGAGCTGTTTTTT.

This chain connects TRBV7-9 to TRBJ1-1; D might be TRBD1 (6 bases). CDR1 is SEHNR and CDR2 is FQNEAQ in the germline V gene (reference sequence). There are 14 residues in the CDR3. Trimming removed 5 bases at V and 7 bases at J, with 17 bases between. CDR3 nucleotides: TGTGCCAGCAGCCTCGCCGGGGGGCTGGGTGAAGCTTTCTTT. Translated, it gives CASSLAGGLGEAFF. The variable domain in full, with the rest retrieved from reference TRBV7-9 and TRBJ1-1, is DTGVSQNPRHKITKRGQNVTFRCDPISEHNRLYWYRQTLGQGPEFLTYFQNEAQLEKSRLLSDRFSAERPKGSFSTLEIQRTEQGDSAMYLCASSLAGGLGEAFFGQGTRLTVV.

Here the CDR3 reads CASSMGLGAKNIQYF. CDR3 nucleotides: TGTGCCAGTAGTATGGGGCTGGGAGCCAAAAACATTCAGTACTTC. The chain links TRBV19 to TRBJ2-4; maybe TRBD1 (5 bases). Germline CDR1 LNHDA, CDR2 SQIVND (reference sequence). Trimming removed 3 bases from V and 0 bases from J, with 9 bases in between. CDR3 length: 15 amino acids. The full variable domain, completed using reference TRBV19 and TRBJ2-4, is DGGITQSPKYLFRKEGQNVTLSCEQNLNHDAMYWYRQDPGQGLRLIYYSQIVNDFQKGDIAEGYSVSREKKESFPLTVTSAQKNPTAFYLCASSMGLGAKNIQYFGAGTRLSVL.

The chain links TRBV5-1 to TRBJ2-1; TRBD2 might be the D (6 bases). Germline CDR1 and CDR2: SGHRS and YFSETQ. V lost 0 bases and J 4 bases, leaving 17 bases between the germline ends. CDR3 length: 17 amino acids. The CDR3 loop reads CASSLELAIGVYNEQFF. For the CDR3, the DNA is TGCGCCAGCAGCTTGGAACTAGCTATCGGCGTTTACAATGAGCAGTTCTTC.

The CDR3 DNA sequence: TGTGCCAGCAGACCTAGCGGAAGCGGGGAGCTGTTTTTT. It yields the protein CASRPSGSGELFF. The gene calls are TRBV6-6 and TRBJ2-2; 7 nucleotides line up with TRBD2. The germline V gene encodes CDR1 MNHNY and CDR2 SVGAGI (reference sequence). This CDR3 has 13 residues. J gave up 7 bases and V 6 bases, and 5 bases lay outside the gene matches.

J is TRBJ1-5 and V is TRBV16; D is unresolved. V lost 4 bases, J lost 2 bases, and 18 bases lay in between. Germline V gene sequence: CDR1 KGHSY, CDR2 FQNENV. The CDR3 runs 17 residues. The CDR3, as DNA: TGTGCCAGCAGCCCCCCTAGCGGTTTAAGGGGCAATCAGCCCCAGCATTTT. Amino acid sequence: CASSPPSGLRGNQPQHF.

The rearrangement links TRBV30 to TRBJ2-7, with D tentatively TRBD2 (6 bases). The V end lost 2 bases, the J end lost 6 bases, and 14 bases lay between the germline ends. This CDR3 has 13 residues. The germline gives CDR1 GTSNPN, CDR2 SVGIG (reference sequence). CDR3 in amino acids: CAWSRAPGAEQYF. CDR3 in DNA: TGTGCCTGGAGTAGGGCCCCGGGAGCCGAGCAGTACTTC.

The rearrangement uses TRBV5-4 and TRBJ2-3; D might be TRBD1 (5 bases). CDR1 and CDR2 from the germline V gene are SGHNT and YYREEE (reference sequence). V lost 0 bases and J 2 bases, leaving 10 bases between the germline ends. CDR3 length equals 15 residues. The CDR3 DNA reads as TGTGCCAGCAGCTTGGGGGTGGGGCCCACAGATACGCAGTATTTT. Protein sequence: CASSLGVGPTDTQYF.